The sequence of this TCR beta chain was determined in a study of cytomegalovirus exposure and HLA in healthy donors. General study points: In a later analysis, approximately 15,000 TCR beta sequences were associated with HLA alleles at 0.05 false discovery rate. In a later analysis, parvovirus B19, influenza, CMV and Epstein-Barr virus appeared linked to several top co-occurrence clusters. TCR beta sequences reportedly predicted most subjects' HLA-A and HLA-B alleles accurately.

Each donor's status was that of a healthy bone marrow donor. PCR amplification relied on 60 Vbeta primers (plus 13 Jbeta primers). Data came from immunoSEQ multiplex PCR; TCRdb stores just in-frame clones and leaves some out. The table includes about 130,000 clones, around 82% detected once. A word on this clone: Its target is not known.

This CDR3 has 14 amino acids. The ends lost 0 bases at V and 5 bases at J; junction bases unmatched: 3. Germline values: CDR1 SEHNR, CDR2 FQNEAQ (reference sequence). The TCR originated in a man aged 35-49 years in good health and CMV-seronegative. The material sequenced was PBMCs. V gene TRBV7-9 combines with J gene TRBJ2-5; 7 bases agree with TRBD2. The DNA of the CDR3 is TGTGCCAGCAGCTTAGCCAGGGAGGGCGAGACCCAGTACTTC. Translating gives CASSLAREGETQYF.